Sequencing of this T cell receptor beta chain was carried out in a study of blood T cells in healthy people across ages. For the second PCR, which ran for 7 to 11 cycles, a sample-barcoded 5' primer and a J-beta primer mix were used. Each CDR3 protein is one row after TCRdb ran MiXCR on the 5' RACE reads. The data show 790,000 or so distinct CDR3 sequences, 56% seen once. The CDR3 has 14 amino acids. This rearrangement joins TRBV21-1 to TRBJ1-2. TRBV21-1 is tagged as a pseudogene. This TCR derives from a middle-aged man in good health. Sequencing was performed on blood. The CDR3 reads CASSKVAGLDGYTF. CDR3 sequence (DNA): TGTGCCAGCAGCAAAGTGGCGGGCTTGGACGGCTACACCTTC.